The following is a TCR beta chain sequence with its context. This entry is derived from a study of cytomegalovirus exposure and HLA in healthy donors. J gave up 1 base and V 5 bases, and 8 bases lay outside the gene matches. Germline loops: CDR1 SGHVS, CDR2 FNYEAQ. This CDR3 has 15 amino acids. Vbeta (60) and Jbeta (13) primers were used in the PCR. Libraries were prepared by immunoSEQ multiplex PCR; TCRdb keeps only in-frame clonotypes and omits some of them. The sample records over 120,000 clones, over 70% being singletons. The clonotype was recovered from a man aged 35 to 55 in good health and CMV-seronegative. The chain joins TRBV7-6 to TRBJ2-7; TRBD1 matches at 7 bases. The sample consisted of PBMCs. The CDR3 coding sequence is TGTGCCAGCAGCCCGCCCGGACAGGTTTCCTACGAGCAGTACTTC. This sequence encodes CASSPPGQVSYEQYF.